This T cell receptor beta chain was captured in a study of blood T cell repertoires in COVID-19. Overall study context: Whether acute or convalescent, the COVID-19 samples came from the United States, Italy and Spain. From T cells, B-cell-depleted T cells, or PBMCs came the material, which was cDNA or gDNA.

The assay was immunoSEQ multiplex PCR, and TCRdb's table has in-frame clones only and misses some. The repertoire holds about 94,000 clones, with 84% as singletons. The CDR3 covers 15 residues. Trimming at V came to 1 base and at J to 0 bases, leaving 2 bases not matched to a gene. Germline assignment: CDR1 SGHNT and CDR2 YYREEE (reference sequence). Sequenced: peripheral blood. The sequence came from a man aged 55 to 70 with acute or convalescent COVID-19. This rearrangement joins TRBV5-4 to TRBJ1-1; TRBD1 matches at 8 bases. CDR3 sequence (DNA): TGTGCCAGCAGCTTGACGACAGGGGTGAACACTGAAGCTTTCTTT. This encodes CASSLTTGVNTEAFF.